The clone carrying this T cell receptor beta chain was found once. Its antigen is currently unknown. Assay used: immunoSEQ multiplex PCR; TCRdb lists only in-frame clones, some missing. The sample contains approximately 61,000 clones, around 85% of which appear only once. The data were obtained in a study of T cell responses to AZD1222 COVID-19 vaccine. General study results and limits: Spike-specific TCR depth and breadth grew after two AZD1222 doses.

CDR1 and CDR2 from the germline V gene are SGHVS and FNYEAQ. Trimming took 5 bases from V and 1 from J, leaving 11 bases between them. The CDR3 is made up of 14 amino acids. The source of this sequence is an adult who received the AZD1222 COVID-19 vaccine. V gene TRBV7-6 combines with J gene TRBJ1-1; D not resolved. Specimen: peripheral blood, collected 28 days after the second AZD1222 dose. CDR3 protein: CASSPLDGNTEAFF. Written as DNA, the CDR3 is TGTGCCAGCAGCCCGTTGGACGGGAACACTGAAGCTTTCTTT. Drawing the rest from reference TRBV7-6 and TRBJ1-1, the complete variable domain is GAGVSQSPRYKVTKRGQDVALRCDPISGHVSLYWYRQALGQGPEFLTYFNYEAQQDKSGLPNDRFSAERPEGSISTLTIQRTEQRDSAMYRCASSPLDGNTEAFFGQGTRLTVV.